This T cell receptor (beta chain) was found in a study of beta chain features in type 1 diabetes. General observations from the study: Amplification by PCR could prefer shorter templates, with the same effect in patients and controls.

V gave up 5 bases and J gave up 1 base; unmatched junction bases: 3. Germline V gene lookup returns CDR1 LNHDA and CDR2 SQIVND (reference sequence). The CDR3 covers 14 residues. Expressed TCRB transcripts were sequenced because the isolated RNA had all been reverse transcribed beforehand. Average reads per stem cell-like memory T cell sample were about a million. The protocol was immunoSEQ multiplex PCR, while the TCRdb copy is restricted to in-frame clones and leaves out a portion. The repertoire holds 90,000 to 110,000 clones, with approximately 37% as singletons. Points on this clone: Its cognate antigen is unknown.

The receptor was isolated from a woman under 30 in good health. V and J are TRBV19 and TRBJ2-3; TRBD2 agrees at 7 bases. Material for sequencing was stem cell memory CD4+ T cells from blood. As DNA, the CDR3 is TGTGCCAGTAGTGCTAGCGGAGGCACAGATACGCAGTATTTT. It translates to CASSASGGTDTQYF.